Each of the 2 T cell receptor beta chains below was sequenced from the same sample in a study of blood T cells in healthy people across ages. The authors ran a second PCR of 7 to 11 cycles using a sample-barcoded 5' primer and a J-beta primer mix. MiXCR was run by TCRdb on the 5' RACE reads, yielding one entry per CDR3 protein. Here the sample spans about 800,000 distinct CDR3 sequences, about 25% being singletons. These data are also associated with another study on T cells of mothers and their children.

Sequenced material: blood. The origin of the receptors is a boy between 5 and 17 years old in good health.

This clonotype appeared many times. The chain is built from TRBV28 and TRBJ2-5; D is possibly TRBD1 (6 bases). The CDR3 covers 18 residues. Trimming shortened V by 6 bases and J by 2 bases, and 25 bases separated the two germline ends. Germline lookup yields CDR1 MDHEN and CDR2 SYDVKM. DNA for the CDR3: TGTGCCAGCAGCATTGGGCAGGGGTGGACTTTCGTACAAGAGACCCAGTACTTC. Translated, it gives CASSIGQGWTFVQETQYF.

Only a few counts were recorded for this clonotype. The genes are TRBV28 and TRBJ1-6; 8 bases agree with TRBD1. The trim removed 6 bases at V and 7 bases at J, leaving 11 bases unmatched. This CDR3 comprises 16 residues. Germline CDR1 and CDR2: MDHEN and SYDVKM. The DNA for the CDR3 is TGTGCCAGCAGGGGGGGACAGGCTTCTTTGAATTCACCCCTCCACTTT. Protein: CASRGGQASLNSPLHF. Looking up the rest from reference TRBV28 and TRBJ1-6 gives the full variable domain: DVKVTQSSRYLVKRTGEKVFLECVQDMDHENMFWYRQDPGLGLRLIYFSYDVKMKEKGDIPEGYSVSREKKERFSLILESASTNQTSMYLCASRGGQASLNSPLHFGNGTRLTVT.